This T cell receptor (beta chain) was documented in a study of cytomegalovirus exposure and HLA in healthy donors. Study-wide results and caveats: In a later analysis, DRB1 alleles had the most associated TCRs; HLA-C alleles the fewest.

This PCR relied on a set of 60 Vbeta primers and 13 Jbeta primers. TCRdb keeps only in-frame clones here, not all; method: immunoSEQ multiplex PCR. This sample has 150,000 to 200,000 clones, with around 80% found just once. This clone was observed a single time. The target antigen is unknown. The sample comprised PBMCs. This clonotype originated in a man aged 45 to 65 in good health and CMV-seropositive.

CDR3 DNA: TGTGCCAGCTCAGCAGGACAACATAGCAATCAGCCCCAGCATTTT. It is translated as CASSAGQHSNQPQHF. This chain uses TRBV18 with TRBJ1-5, with D perhaps TRBD1 (5 bases). V lost 5 bases and J lost 0, with 11 bases in between. Germline V lookup: CDR1 KGHSH, CDR2 LQKENI. The CDR3 is 15 residues long.